The rows below give T cell receptor beta chains drawn from one sample of a study of blood T cell repertoires in COVID-19. TCRdb's copy holds only in-frame clones and misses some; the assay was immunoSEQ multiplex PCR. The sample has more than 150,000 clones; roughly 79% are singletons. The specimen was peripheral blood. The receptors derive from a man aged 60 to 75 with active or convalescent COVID-19. Each CDR3 is given with its conserved first and last residue. Each record gives: J gene, D gene, V gene, clone size, CDR3 DNA, CDR3 protein. D genes are given only for firm matches. Clone size is stated in some rows and not others, as once, few, many or a class when expanded.

TRBJ2-3	TRBD2	TRBV18	NA	TGTGCCAGCTCACCACGGCAGACTAGCGGCGGGGATACGCAGTATTTT	CASSPRQTSGGDTQYF
TRBJ1-4	NA	TRBV7-9	NA	TGTGCCAGCAGTACCCGGGGGACTAATGAAAAACTGTTTTTT	CASSTRGTNEKLFF
TRBJ2-1	NA	TRBV3-1/TRBV3-2	once	TGTGCCAGCAGCCAGCGACTAATCGACGAGCAGTTCTTC	CASSQRLIDEQFF
TRBJ2-1	NA	TRBV18	NA	TGTGCCAGCTCCTCCAGGGGGGGTAAACGGAGCGGGAGCTCCTACAATGAGCAGTTCTTC	CASSSRGGKRSGSSYNEQFF
TRBJ2-7	TRBD1	TRBV28	NA	TGTGCCAGCAGTTTAAGGGGGCGCACACCCAGGAGCTCCTACGAGCAGTACTTC	CASSLRGRTPRSSYEQYF
TRBJ1-2	NA	TRBV27	NA	TGTGCCAGCTCATCTTCGCGGGAGGCTAACTATGGCTACACCTTC	CASSSSREANYGYTF
TRBJ2-7	NA	TRBV4-3	NA	TGCGCCAGCAGCCAGGTCGTCGGCTCCTACGAGCAGTACTTC	CASSQVVGSYEQYF
TRBJ1-5	NA	TRBV27	NA	TGTGCCAGCAGTAGAGGAGGAGAGAGGCGCAATCAGCCCCAGCATTTT	CASSRGGERRNQPQHF
TRBJ1-4	NA	TRBV29-1	NA	TGCAGCGTTGCGCAGACTTCGAGTGAAAAACTGTTTTTT	CSVAQTSSEKLFF
TRBJ1-1	TRBD1	TRBV4-3	NA	TGCGCCTGCAGCCGCACGACAGGGGCTTACTCTGAAGCTTTCTTT	CACSRTTGAYSEAFF
TRBJ1-2	NA	TRBV7-8	NA	TGTGCCAGCAGCTCGACAGGAAGGGGAAACTATGGCTACACCTTC	CASSSTGRGNYGYTF
TRBJ2-2	TRBD2	TRBV2	NA	TGTGCCAGCAGTCCAATCGGGGGGGACACCGGGGAGCTGTTTTTT	CASSPIGGDTGELFF
TRBJ2-5	NA	TRBV7-2	NA	TGTGCCAGCAGCTCTGGGGCTGGTAGGCAAGAGACCCAGTACTTC	CASSSGAGRQETQYF
TRBJ1-3	TRBD1	TRBV28	NA	TGTGCCAGCAGCCCTCGGGACAGTGGAAACACCATATATTTT	CASSPRDSGNTIYF
TRBJ2-7	NA	TRBV6-1	once	TGTGCCAGCAGTGAAGCCCGAGGACTCGAGCAGTACTTC	CASSEARGLEQYF
TRBJ1-3	NA	TRBV19	NA	TGTGCCAGTAGTAGGGCAGCAACTAGCTCTGGAAACACCATATATTTT	CASSRAATSSGNTIYF
TRBJ1-5	NA	TRBV23-1	NA	TGCGCCAGCAGTCAATACTTCGCTCTAGAGAAGCCCCAGCATTTT	CASSQYFALEKPQHF
TRBJ2-1	TRBD2	TRBV2	once	TGTGCCAGCAGTTCGGGACTAGCGGGAGTACGTGAGCAGTTCTTC	CASSSGLAGVREQFF
TRBJ2-1	TRBD2	TRBV30	NA	TGTGCCGGGACTAGCGGGACGGGGAATGAGCAGTTCTTC	CAGTSGTGNEQFF
TRBJ2-5	TRBD1	TRBV5-1	NA	TGCGCCAGCACCCAGGGGGCCCAAGAGACCCAGTACTTC	CASTQGAQETQYF
TRBJ2-7	TRBD2	TRBV6-5	NA	TGTGCCAGCAGTTATAGCCTAGCGGGAAGGGAGCAGTACTTC	CASSYSLAGREQYF
TRBJ2-3	NA	TRBV27	once	TGTGCCAGCAACACATGGGGCAGGGCTCAGTATACGCAGTATTTT	CASNTWGRAQYTQYF
TRBJ1-1	NA	TRBV7-8	NA	TGTGCCAGCAGCTTATGGCGGGGGGGTGACACTGAAGCTTTCTTT	CASSLWRGGDTEAFF
TRBJ2-7	NA	TRBV5-1	NA	TGCGCCAGCAGCAGTGGACAGACAGAGCAGTACTTC	CASSSGQTEQYF
TRBJ1-6	TRBD1	TRBV28	once	TGTGCCACTTCCCGGGACAGCGGTTTAAATTCACCCCTCCACTTT	CATSRDSGLNSPLHF
TRBJ2-1	NA	TRBV19	NA	TGTGCCAGTAGTATAAACACCGGGGGATACAATGAGCAGTTCTTC	CASSINTGGYNEQFF
TRBJ2-1	NA	TRBV20-1	NA	TGCAGTGCTAGTTTCCCTAGGCTAGCCTACAATGAGCAGTTCTTC	CSASFPRLAYNEQFF
TRBJ2-5	NA	TRBV29-1	NA	TGCAGCGTTGAGGAGGACGGGGAGACCCAGTACTTC	CSVEEDGETQYF
TRBJ2-7	TRBD2	TRBV7-2	NA	TGTGCCAGCAGCTTGTGGACTAGCGGGATCGAGCAGTACTTC	CASSLWTSGIEQYF
TRBJ1-3	NA	TRBV5-1	few	TGCGCCAGCAGCTTGGAGCTGCCTGGAAACACCATATATTTT	CASSLELPGNTIYF
TRBJ2-7	NA	TRBV7-8	NA	TGTGCCAGCAGCTTAGAGTGGGCACGCTACTCCTACGAGCAGTACTTC	CASSLEWARYSYEQYF
TRBJ2-1	TRBD2	TRBV27	NA	TGTGCCAGCCATGTAGCGGGGAGCTCCTACAATGAGCAGTTCTTC	CASHVAGSSYNEQFF
TRBJ1-1	NA	TRBV7-9	few	TGTGCCAGCAGCTCTGATCGCGACGGGTTGGTGGCTTTCTTT	CASSSDRDGLVAFF
TRBJ1-2	TRBD1	TRBV4-2	NA	TGTGCCAGCAGCCAAGTTGGGGACAGGGGTGACTATGGCTACACCTTC	CASSQVGDRGDYGYTF
TRBJ2-7	NA	TRBV30	NA	TGTGCCTGGAGTGGCAGTGGCGAGCAGTACTTC	CAWSGSGEQYF
TRBJ1-1	TRBD1	TRBV7-9	NA	TGTGCCAGCAGCAAACGAACAGGGGACACTGAAGCTTTCTTT	CASSKRTGDTEAFF
TRBJ1-5	NA	TRBV10-1	NA	TGCGTAGCAGAGTGGGGGGAACCTCACAGGCCCCAGCATTTT	CVAEWGEPHRPQHF
TRBJ1-1	NA	TRBV28	NA	TGTGCCAGCCCCCCCGAGGGCAGGGGAGCTGAAGCTTTCTTT	CASPPEGRGAEAFF
TRBJ2-2	NA	TRBV7-9	NA	TGTGCCAGCAGCCCGCAAGGGGGGGCGAACACCGGGGAGCTGTTTTTT	CASSPQGGANTGELFF
TRBJ1-5	TRBD1	TRBV18	NA	TGTGCCAGCTCACCCGGACAGGGGATCGGCAATCAGCCCCAGCATTTT	CASSPGQGIGNQPQHF
TRBJ2-4	TRBD2	TRBV28	NA	TGTGCCAGCCGCCCCGGGGGGGCCGGTAGGCTAGCGGGGATAAAAAACATTCAGTACTTC	CASRPGGAGRLAGIKNIQYF
TRBJ1-1	TRBD1	TRBV29-1	NA	TGCAGCGTTCCACGGACAGGGGGGAAAGCTTTCTTT	CSVPRTGGKAFF
TRBJ2-7	NA	TRBV28	NA	TGTGCCAGTAAGAGGACAGATACCTACGAGCAGTACTTC	CASKRTDTYEQYF
TRBJ2-5	TRBD2	TRBV24-1	once	TGTGCCACCAGTGATTTAGGGACTAGCGGGAGAGGGGAGACCCAGTACTTC	CATSDLGTSGRGETQYF
TRBJ2-7	TRBD1	TRBV27	NA	TGTGCCAGCAGTCCTCAATGGACAGGGGCCCACGAGCAGTACTTC	CASSPQWTGAHEQYF
TRBJ1-4	TRBD1	TRBV28	NA	TGTGCCAGCAGTCGACAGGGCGCTAATGAAAAACTGTTTTTT	CASSRQGANEKLFF
TRBJ2-5	TRBD2	TRBV6-5	NA	TGTGCCAGCAGTTTAGCGGGATCGGGAGAGACCCAGTACTTC	CASSLAGSGETQYF
TRBJ1-1	NA	TRBV18	few	TGTGCCAGCTCATCCCGACAACAGGGAGAAGCTTTCTTT	CASSSRQQGEAFF
TRBJ2-5	NA	TRBV7-3	NA	TGTGCCAGCAGCGAGGGAGATTCGAGGGAGACCCAGTACTTC	CASSEGDSRETQYF